This T cell receptor beta chain was captured in a study of blood T cell repertoires in COVID-19. Some clones are missing from TCRdb's copy, which holds only in-frame ones; the method was immunoSEQ multiplex PCR. The data show some 130,000 clones, with just over 75% seen just once and more than 10% held by the top ten. V shed 6 bases, J shed 3 bases, and the junction held 5 bases outside the gene matches. The CDR3 covers 15 residues. Germline CDR1 reads WNHNN; CDR2 reads SYGVQD (reference sequence). Only a few counts were recorded for this clone. J is TRBJ2-1 and V is TRBV10-1, with TRBD2 identical over 10 bases. The sequenced sample consisted of peripheral blood. The sequence was collected from a human donor in a cohort sampled during active COVID-19. The CDR3 protein is CASRAGTSDYNEQFF. In nucleotides, the CDR3 is TGCGCCAGCAGGGCCGGGACTAGCGACTACAATGAGCAGTTCTTC.